One TCR beta chain is described in this entry. V gave up 1 base and J gave up 5 bases; unmatched junction bases: 3. The CDR3 is made up of 16 amino acids. Germline CDR1 and CDR2: SGHTA and FQGNSA. This table comes from immunoSEQ multiplex PCR, and its TCRdb copy is limited to in-frame clones, with some not included. Here the sample spans 150,000 to 200,000 clones, roughly 86% being singletons. These data belong to a study of blood T cell repertoires in COVID-19. V usage is TRBV7-2 and J usage is TRBJ2-3; TRBD2 matches at 13 bases. The source is a woman of 80 years or more in a cohort sampled during active or convalescent COVID-19. Specimen: peripheral blood. The CDR3 DNA reads as TGTGCCAGCAGCTTAGTTGGGACTAGCGGGGAAGATACGCAGTATTTT. Translation: CASSLVGTSGEDTQYF.